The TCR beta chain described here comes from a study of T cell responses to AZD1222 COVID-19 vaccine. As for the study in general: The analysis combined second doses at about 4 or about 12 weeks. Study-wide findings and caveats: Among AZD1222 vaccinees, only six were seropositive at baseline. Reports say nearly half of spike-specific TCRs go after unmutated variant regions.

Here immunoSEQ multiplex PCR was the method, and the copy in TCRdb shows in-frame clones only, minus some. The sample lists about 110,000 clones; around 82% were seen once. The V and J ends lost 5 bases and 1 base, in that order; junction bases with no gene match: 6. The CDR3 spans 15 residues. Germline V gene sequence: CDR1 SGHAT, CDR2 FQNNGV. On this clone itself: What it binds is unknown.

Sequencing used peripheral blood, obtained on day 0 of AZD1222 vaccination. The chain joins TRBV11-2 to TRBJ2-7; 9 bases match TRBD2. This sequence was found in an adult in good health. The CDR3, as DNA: TGTGCCAGCAGCCTAGGACTAGCGAGATCCTACGAGCAGTACTTC. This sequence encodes CASSLGLARSYEQYF.